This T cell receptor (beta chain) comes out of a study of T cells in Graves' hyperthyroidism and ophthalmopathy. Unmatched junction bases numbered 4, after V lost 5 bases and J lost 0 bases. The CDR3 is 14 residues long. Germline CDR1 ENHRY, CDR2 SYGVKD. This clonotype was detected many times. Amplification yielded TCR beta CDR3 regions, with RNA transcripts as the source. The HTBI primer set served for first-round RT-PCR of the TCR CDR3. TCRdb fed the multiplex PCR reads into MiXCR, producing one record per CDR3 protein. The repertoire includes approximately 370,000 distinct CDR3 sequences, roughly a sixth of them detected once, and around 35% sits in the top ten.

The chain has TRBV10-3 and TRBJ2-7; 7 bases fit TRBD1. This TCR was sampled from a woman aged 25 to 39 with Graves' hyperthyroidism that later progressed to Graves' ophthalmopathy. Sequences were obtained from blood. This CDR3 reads CAISPGQSSYEQYF. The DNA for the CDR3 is TGTGCCATCAGTCCGGGACAGAGCTCCTACGAGCAGTACTTC.